One T cell receptor beta chain is described in this entry. The antigen remains unidentified. Germline assignment: CDR1 MNHNS and CDR2 SASEGT. The ends lost 4 bases at V and 8 bases at J; junction bases unmatched: 12. The CDR3 runs to 16 residues. Healthy bone marrow donors made up the cohort. PCR used 60 Vbeta primers and 13 Jbeta primers. Produced via immunoSEQ multiplex PCR; TCRdb's table is partial and in-frame only. Of 200,000 to 250,000 clones in the sample, approximately 70% are singletons; the top ten hold 1.5% to 2%. This sample is drawn from a study of cytomegalovirus exposure and HLA in healthy donors. General study findings and limits: Three chains linked to CMV were shown in vitro to be specific for CMV antigens.

This TCR came from a woman between 25 and 40 years old in good health and CMV-seronegative. Material: PBMCs. The gene calls are TRBV6-1 and TRBJ2-1, with 9 positions matching TRBD2. CDR3 amino acids: CASSARRGGSGDEQFF. CDR3 nucleotides: TGTGCCAGCAGTGCGAGGCGGGGGGGGTCCGGCGATGAGCAGTTCTTC.